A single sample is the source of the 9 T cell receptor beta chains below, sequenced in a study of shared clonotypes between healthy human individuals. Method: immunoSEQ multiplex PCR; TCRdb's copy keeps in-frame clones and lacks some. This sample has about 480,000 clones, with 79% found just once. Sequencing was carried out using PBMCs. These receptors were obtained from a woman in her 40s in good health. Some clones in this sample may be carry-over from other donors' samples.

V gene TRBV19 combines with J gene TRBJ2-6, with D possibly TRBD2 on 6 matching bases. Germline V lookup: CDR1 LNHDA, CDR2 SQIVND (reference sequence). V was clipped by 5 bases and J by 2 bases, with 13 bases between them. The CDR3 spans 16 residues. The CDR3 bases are TGTGCCAGTAGTCCGCCGAGGAGGGCTGGGGCCAACGTCCTGACTTTC. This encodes CASSPPRRAGANVLTF.

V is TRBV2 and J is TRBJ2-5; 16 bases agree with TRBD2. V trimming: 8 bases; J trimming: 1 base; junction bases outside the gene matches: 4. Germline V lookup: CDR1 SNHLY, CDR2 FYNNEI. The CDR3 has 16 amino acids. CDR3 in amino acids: CASGTSGRVSQETQYF. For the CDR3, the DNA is TGTGCCAGCGGGACTAGCGGGAGGGTATCCCAAGAGACCCAGTACTTC. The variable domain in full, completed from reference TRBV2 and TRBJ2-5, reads EPEVTQTPSHQVTQMGQEVILRCVPISNHLYFYWYRQILGQKVEFLVSFYNNEISEKSEIFDDQFSVERPDGSNFTLKIRSTKLEDSAMYFCASGTSGRVSQETQYFGPGTRLLVL.

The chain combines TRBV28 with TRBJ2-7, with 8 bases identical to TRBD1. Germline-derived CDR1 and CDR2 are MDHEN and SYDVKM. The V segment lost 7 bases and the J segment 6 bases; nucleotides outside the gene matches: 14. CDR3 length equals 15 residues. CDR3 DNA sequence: TGTGCCAGCAACCCCTTCAGATGGACAGGGACCGAGCAGTACTTC. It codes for CASNPFRWTGTEQYF.

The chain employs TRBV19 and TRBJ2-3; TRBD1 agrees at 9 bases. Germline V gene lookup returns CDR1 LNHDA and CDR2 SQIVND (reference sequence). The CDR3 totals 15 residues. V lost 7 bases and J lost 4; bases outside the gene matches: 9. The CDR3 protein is CASMVGQGMADTQYF. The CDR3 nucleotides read TGTGCCAGTATGGTAGGACAGGGGATGGCAGATACGCAGTATTTT. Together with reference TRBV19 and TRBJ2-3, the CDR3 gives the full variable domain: DGGITQSPKYLFRKEGQNVTLSCEQNLNHDAMYWYRQDPGQGLRLIYYSQIVNDFQKGDIAEGYSVSREKKESFPLTVTSAQKNPTAFYLCASMVGQGMADTQYFGPGTRLTVL.

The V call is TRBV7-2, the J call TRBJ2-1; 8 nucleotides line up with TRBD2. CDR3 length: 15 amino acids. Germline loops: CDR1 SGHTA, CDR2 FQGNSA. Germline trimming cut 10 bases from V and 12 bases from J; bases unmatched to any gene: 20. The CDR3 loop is CATEPLGREVNPQFF. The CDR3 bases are TGTGCCACGGAACCCCTCGGGCGGGAGGTTAATCCGCAGTTCTTC.

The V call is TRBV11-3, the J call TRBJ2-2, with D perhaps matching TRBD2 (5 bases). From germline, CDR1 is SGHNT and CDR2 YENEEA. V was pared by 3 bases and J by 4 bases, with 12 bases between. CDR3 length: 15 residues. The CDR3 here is CASSLDRGTTGELFF. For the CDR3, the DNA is TGTGCCAGCAGCTTGGATCGGGGTACCACCGGGGAGCTGTTTTTT.

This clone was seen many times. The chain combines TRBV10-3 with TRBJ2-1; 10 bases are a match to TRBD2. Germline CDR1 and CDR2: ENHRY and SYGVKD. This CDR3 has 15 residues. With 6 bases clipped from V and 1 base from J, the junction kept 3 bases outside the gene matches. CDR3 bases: TGTGCCATCAGGGAGCGGGAGGGTTCCTACAATGAGCAGTTCTTC. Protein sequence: CAIREREGSYNEQFF.

CDR3 amino acids: CASRDQNRGGQPQHF. The CDR3 nucleotides read TGTGCCAGCAGGGACCAAAACAGGGGCGGTCAGCCCCAGCATTTT. The chain recombines TRBV6-1 with TRBJ1-5, with 7 bases that match TRBD1. The ends lost 6 bases at V and 6 bases at J; junction bases unmatched: 11. The CDR3 runs to 15 residues. Germline V gives CDR1 MNHNS, CDR2 SASEGT.

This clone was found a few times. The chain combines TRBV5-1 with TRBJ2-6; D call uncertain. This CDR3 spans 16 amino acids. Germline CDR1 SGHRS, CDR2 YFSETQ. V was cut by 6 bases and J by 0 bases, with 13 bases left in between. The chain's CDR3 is CASIWAPGSGANVLTF. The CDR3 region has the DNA TGCGCCAGCATATGGGCCCCGGGCTCTGGGGCCAACGTCCTGACTTTC.